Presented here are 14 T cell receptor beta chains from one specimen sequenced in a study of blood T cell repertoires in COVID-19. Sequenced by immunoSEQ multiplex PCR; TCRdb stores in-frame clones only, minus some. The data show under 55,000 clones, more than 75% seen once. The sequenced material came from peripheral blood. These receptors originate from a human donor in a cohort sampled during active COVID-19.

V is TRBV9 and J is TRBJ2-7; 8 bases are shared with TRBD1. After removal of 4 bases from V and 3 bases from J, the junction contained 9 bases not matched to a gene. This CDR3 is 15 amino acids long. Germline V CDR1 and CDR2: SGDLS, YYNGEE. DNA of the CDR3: TGTGCCAGCAGCCCACGGACAGGGAGATTCTACGAGCAGTACTTC. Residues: CASSPRTGRFYEQYF.

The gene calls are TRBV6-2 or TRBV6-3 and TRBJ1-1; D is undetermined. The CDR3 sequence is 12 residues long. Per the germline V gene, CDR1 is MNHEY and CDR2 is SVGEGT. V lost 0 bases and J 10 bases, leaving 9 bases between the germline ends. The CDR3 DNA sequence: TGTGCCAGCAGTTACTCTCGGGTGGCAGCTTTCTTT. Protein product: CASSYSRVAAFF.

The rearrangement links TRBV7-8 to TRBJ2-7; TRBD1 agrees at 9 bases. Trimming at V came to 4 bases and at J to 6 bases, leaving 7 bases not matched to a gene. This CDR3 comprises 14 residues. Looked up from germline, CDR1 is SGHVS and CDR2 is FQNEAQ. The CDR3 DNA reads TGTGCCAGCAGCTCCCGGGACAGGGCCGTCGAGCAGTACTTC. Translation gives CASSSRDRAVEQYF.

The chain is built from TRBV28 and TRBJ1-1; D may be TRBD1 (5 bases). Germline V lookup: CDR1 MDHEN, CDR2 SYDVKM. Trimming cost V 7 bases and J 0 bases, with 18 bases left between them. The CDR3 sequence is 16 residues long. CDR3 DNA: TGTGCCAGCATGGGTGTCGGACACCAAGTGAACACTGAAGCTTTCTTT. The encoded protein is CASMGVGHQVNTEAFF.

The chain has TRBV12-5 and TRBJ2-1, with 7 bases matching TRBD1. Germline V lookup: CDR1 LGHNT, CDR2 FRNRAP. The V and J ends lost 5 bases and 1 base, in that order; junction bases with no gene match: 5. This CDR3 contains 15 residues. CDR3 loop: CASGPGQVSYNEQFF. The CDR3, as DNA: TGTGCTAGTGGTCCAGGACAGGTTTCCTACAATGAGCAGTTCTTC.

CDR3 residues: CASSFLVQGNTEAFF. As DNA, the CDR3 is TGTGCCAGCAGCTTCTTGGTACAGGGGAACACTGAAGCTTTCTTT. The V and J genes are TRBV5-6 and TRBJ1-1, with TRBD1 as a possible D gene (6 bases). The CDR3 is made up of 15 amino acids. CDR1 is SGHDT and CDR2 is YYEEEE in the germline V gene. V was shortened by 2 bases and J by 1 base, with 12 bases between the two germline ends.

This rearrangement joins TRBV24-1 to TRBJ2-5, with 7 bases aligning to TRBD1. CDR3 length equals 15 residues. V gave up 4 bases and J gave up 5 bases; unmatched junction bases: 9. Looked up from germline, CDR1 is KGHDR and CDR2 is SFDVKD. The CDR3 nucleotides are TGTGCCACCAGTGAGGGCAGGGGGAGTGGGGAGACCCAGTACTTC. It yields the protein CATSEGRGSGETQYF.

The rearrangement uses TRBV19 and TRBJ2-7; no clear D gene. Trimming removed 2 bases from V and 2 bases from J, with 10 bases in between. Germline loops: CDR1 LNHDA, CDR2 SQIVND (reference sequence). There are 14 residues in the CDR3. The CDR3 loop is CASSITGSTYEQYF. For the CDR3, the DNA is TGTGCCAGTAGTATAACGGGTTCTACCTACGAGCAGTACTTC.

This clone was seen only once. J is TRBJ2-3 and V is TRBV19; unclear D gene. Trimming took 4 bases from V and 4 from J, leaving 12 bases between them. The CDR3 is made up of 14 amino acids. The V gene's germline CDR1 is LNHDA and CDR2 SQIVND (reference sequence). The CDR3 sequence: CASSTSHNPDTQYF. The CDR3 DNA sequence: TGTGCCAGTAGTACCTCACACAACCCAGATACGCAGTATTTT.

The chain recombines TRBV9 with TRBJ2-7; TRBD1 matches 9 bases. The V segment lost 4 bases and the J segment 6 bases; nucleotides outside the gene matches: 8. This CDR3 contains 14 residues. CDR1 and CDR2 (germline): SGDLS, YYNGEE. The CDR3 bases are TGTGCCAGCAGCCCCCGGGACAGGGCTGCCGAGCAGTACTTC. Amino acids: CASSPRDRAAEQYF.

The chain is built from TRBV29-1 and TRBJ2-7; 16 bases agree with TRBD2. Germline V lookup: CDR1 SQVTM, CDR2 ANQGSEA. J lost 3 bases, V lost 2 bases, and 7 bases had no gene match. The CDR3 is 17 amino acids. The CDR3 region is CSVEYGTSGRGDYEQYF. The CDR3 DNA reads TGCAGCGTTGAATACGGGACTAGCGGGAGGGGAGACTACGAGCAGTACTTC.

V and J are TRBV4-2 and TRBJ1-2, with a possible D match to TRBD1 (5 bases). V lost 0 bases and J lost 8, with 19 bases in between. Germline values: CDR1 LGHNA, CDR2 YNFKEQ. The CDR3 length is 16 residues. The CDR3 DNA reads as TGTGCCAGCAGCCAAGATCGGAACAGCGGGGGATACGGCTACACCTTC. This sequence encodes CASSQDRNSGGYGYTF.

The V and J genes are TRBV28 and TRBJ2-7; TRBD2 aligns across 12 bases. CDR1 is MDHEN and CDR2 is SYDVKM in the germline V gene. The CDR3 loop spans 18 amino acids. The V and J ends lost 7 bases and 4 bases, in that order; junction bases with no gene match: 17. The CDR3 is CASNYGRTSGKNLYEQYF. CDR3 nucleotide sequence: TGTGCCAGCAACTATGGTAGGACTAGCGGGAAGAATCTTTACGAGCAGTACTTC. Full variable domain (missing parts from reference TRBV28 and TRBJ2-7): DVKVTQSSRYLVKRTGEKVFLECVQDMDHENMFWYRQDPGLGLRLIYFSYDVKMKEKGDIPEGYSVSREKKERFSLILESASTNQTSMYLCASNYGRTSGKNLYEQYFGPGTRLTVT.

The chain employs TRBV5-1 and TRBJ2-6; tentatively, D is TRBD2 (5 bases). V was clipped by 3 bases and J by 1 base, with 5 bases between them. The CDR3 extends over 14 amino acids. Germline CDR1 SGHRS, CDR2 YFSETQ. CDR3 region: CASSSGSGANVLTF. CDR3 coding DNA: TGCGCCAGCAGCTCGGGGTCTGGGGCCAACGTCCTGACTTTC. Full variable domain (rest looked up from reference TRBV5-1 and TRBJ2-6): KAGVTQTPRYLIKTRGQQVTLSCSPISGHRSVSWYQQTPGQGLQFLFEYFSETQRNKGNFPGRFSGRQFSNSRSEMNVSTLELGDSALYLCASSSGSGANVLTFGAGSRLTVL.